The 19 T cell receptor beta chains reported below all come from one sample, sequenced in a study of a mutant IDH1 vaccine in newly diagnosed glioma. The table came from immunoSEQ multiplex PCR; TCRdb's copy has only in-frame clones and leaves some out. The sample comprises tens of thousands of clones, roughly 84% of which are singletons, and about 4% rests with the top ten. Time point described: week 35, safety follow-up. Doses consisted of 300 ug of mutant IDH1 20-mer peptide each, paired with topical imiquimod. Their antigen targets remain unknown. Source: PBMCs, taken from a glioma patient whose treatment included an IDH1 peptide vaccine. These receptors all come from a woman younger than 30 with glioma.

V usage is TRBV7-9 and J usage is TRBJ1-1; 7 nucleotides align to TRBD1. The junction had 7 bases not matched to a gene; V was cut back by 8 bases and J by 1 base. This CDR3 has 14 residues. Germline lookup yields CDR1 SEHNR and CDR2 FQNEAQ (reference sequence). The CDR3 nucleotides read TGTGCCAGCTGCGCCGGGACAGCGAACACTGAAGCTTTCTTT. It specifies CASCAGTANTEAFF.

This chain connects TRBV2 to TRBJ1-1; the D is unclear. Germline CDR1 and CDR2: SNHLY and FYNNEI. The germline V and J ends were trimmed by 4 bases and 0 bases, with 9 bases remaining between them. This CDR3 region has 14 residues. The CDR3 here is CASSGKFMNTEAFF. The CDR3, as DNA: TGTGCCAGCAGTGGGAAGTTTATGAACACTGAAGCTTTCTTT.

Concerning this clone: Its ends do not fully match the called genes, so a read error is possible. V is TRBV7-7 and J is TRBJ2-7; D remains ambiguous. In germline, CDR1 is SSHAT, CDR2 FNYEAQ (reference sequence). CDR3 length: 13 amino acids. This CDR3 reads CASSKFSGYEQYF. CDR3 bases: TGTGCTAGCAGCAAATTTTCGGGCTACGAGCAGTACTTC.

Here the CDR3 DNA reads TGTGCCAGTAGTATAGGGTCGGGGTTCCGCGGGGACACCGGGGAGCTGTTTTTT. Protein product: CASSIGSGFRGDTGELFF. The chain employs TRBV19 and TRBJ2-2, with D maybe TRBD2 (6 bases). The ends were cut back, 1 base at V and 3 bases at J, with 18 bases in the middle. The CDR3 is 18 amino acids. Per germline, CDR1 LNHDA and CDR2 SQIVND (reference sequence).

J is TRBJ1-4 and V is TRBV7-9, with no clear D. V was trimmed by 0 bases and J by 5 bases, leaving 4 bases between them. This CDR3 is 13 amino acids long. In germline, CDR1 is SEHNR, CDR2 FQNEAQ (reference sequence). The CDR3 protein is CASSLAGNEKLFF. The CDR3 bases are TGTGCCAGCAGCTTAGCAGGGAATGAAAAACTGTTTTTT.

The chain joins TRBV19 to TRBJ2-5; 7 nucleotides line up with TRBD1. Trimming at V came to 4 bases and at J to 8 bases, leaving 7 bases not matched to a gene. There are 13 residues in the CDR3. Germline V lookup: CDR1 LNHDA, CDR2 SQIVND (reference sequence). The CDR3 is CASSTEGGLTQYF. DNA of the CDR3: TGTGCCAGTAGTACGGAAGGGGGCTTAACCCAGTACTTC.

Only one count was recorded for this clone. This rearrangement joins TRBV2 to TRBJ2-5, with TRBD1 matching 7 bases. V shed 5 bases, J shed 1 base, and the junction held 7 bases outside the gene matches. The CDR3 covers 15 residues. CDR1 and CDR2 from the germline V gene are SNHLY and FYNNEI. CDR3 sequence reads: CASSIVGQVQETQYF. The CDR3 nucleotides read TGTGCCAGCAGTATTGTTGGACAGGTCCAAGAGACCCAGTACTTC.

The CDR3 loop is CASSEETSGTDTQYF. The CDR3 bases are TGTGCCAGCAGTGAGGAGACTAGCGGGACAGATACGCAGTATTTT. The chain recombines TRBV6-4 with TRBJ2-3, with TRBD2 matching 10 bases. With 3 bases clipped from V and 3 bases from J, the junction kept 3 bases outside the gene matches. CDR1 and CDR2 from the germline V gene are MRHNA and SNTAGT. The CDR3 is made up of 15 amino acids.

The chain joins TRBV5-1 to TRBJ2-3; 11 bases are shared with TRBD2. CDR1 SGHRS and CDR2 YFSETQ come from the germline V gene. Trimming cost V 5 bases and J 3 bases; bases outside gene matches: 5. The CDR3 spans 15 residues. CDR3 loop: CASRLAGGLTDTQYF. Written as DNA, the CDR3 is TGCGCCAGCAGGTTAGCGGGGGGGCTGACAGATACGCAGTATTTT. The full variable domain, in which reference TRBV5-1 and TRBJ2-3 provide the parts outside the CDR3, is KAGVTQTPRYLIKTRGQQVTLSCSPISGHRSVSWYQQTPGQGLQFLFEYFSETQRNKGNFPGRFSGRQFSNSRSEMNVSTLELGDSALYLCASRLAGGLTDTQYFGPGTRLTVL.

The chain is built from TRBV6-5 and TRBJ2-7; no reliable D call. Germline CDR1 and CDR2: MNHEY and SVGAGI. The V and J ends lost 8 bases and 2 bases respectively, with 4 bases between them. This CDR3 region has 10 residues. This CDR3 reads CASGTYEQYF. The DNA for the CDR3 is TGTGCCAGCGGAACCTACGAGCAGTACTTC.

The CDR3 coding sequence is TGCGCCAGCAGCTTGGCTACTGACTCCTACAATGAGCAGTTCTTC. It yields the protein CASSLATDSYNEQFF. The genes are TRBV5-1 and TRBJ2-1; D ambiguous. Trimming took off 0 bases at V and 0 bases at J, with 7 bases between the two ends. The CDR3 covers 15 residues. The germline CDR1 and CDR2 sequences are SGHRS and YFSETQ.

In the case of this clone: The junction and the germline gene differ at one end; a read error may be behind it. The same CDR3 also results from other DNA sequences found in this sample. The chain combines TRBV6-6 with TRBJ2-1, with D unclear. Germline V lookup: CDR1 MNHNY, CDR2 SVGAGI (reference sequence). The CDR3 consists of 12 residues. The CDR3 spells CASSYSRNEQFF. CDR3 in DNA: TGTGCCAGCAGCTACTCTAGAAATGAGCAGTTCTTC.

The chain employs TRBV25-1 and TRBJ2-3; 9 bases are a match to TRBD1. Germline loops: CDR1 MGHDK, CDR2 SYGVNS. CDR3 size: 15 residues. V shed 8 bases, J shed 0 bases, and the junction held 6 bases outside the gene matches. CDR3 nucleotide sequence: TGTGCCAGCGGGGGACAGGGCTTCAGCACAGATACGCAGTATTTT. It encodes CASGGQGFSTDTQYF. The complete variable domain, with remaining parts taken from reference TRBV25-1 and TRBJ2-3, reads EADIYQTPRYLVIGTGKKITLECSQTMGHDKMYWYQQDPGMELHLIHYSYGVNSTEKGDLSSESTVSRIRTEHFPLTLESARPSHTSQYLCASGGQGFSTDTQYFGPGTRLTVL.

The chain combines TRBV10-3 with TRBJ1-2, with 8 bases that match TRBD1. The CDR3 is 14 amino acids. CDR1 ENHRY and CDR2 SYGVKD come from the germline V gene. Trimming at V came to 7 bases and at J to 4 bases, leaving 8 bases not matched to a gene. CDR3 residues: CAIKSGGASYGYTF. In DNA form, the CDR3 reads TGTGCCATCAAGTCAGGGGGCGCTAGCTATGGCTACACCTTC.

This chain joins TRBV5-4 and TRBJ1-3, with D possibly being TRBD1 (5 bases). In germline, CDR1 is SGHNT, CDR2 YYREEE (reference sequence). The V and J ends lost 3 bases and 2 bases respectively, with 9 bases between them. The CDR3 spans 14 residues. The CDR3 loop reads CASSYQGAGNTIYF. The CDR3 DNA reads as TGTGCCAGCAGCTATCAGGGCGCTGGAAACACCATATATTTT.

This clone was seen just once. V is TRBV4-3 and J is TRBJ2-3, with 7 bases fitting TRBD2. There are 15 residues in the CDR3. From germline, CDR1 is LGHNA and CDR2 YSLEER. V trimming: 1 base; J trimming: 6 bases; junction bases outside the gene matches: 7. Here the CDR3 reads CASSQGSSGGDTQYF. In DNA, the CDR3 is TGCGCCAGCAGCCAAGGCTCGTCCGGGGGGGATACGCAGTATTTT.

This chain joins TRBV2 and TRBJ2-4; 7 bases line up with TRBD1. V trimming: 6 bases; J trimming: 6 bases; junction bases outside the gene matches: 8. CDR1 and CDR2 (germline): SNHLY, FYNNEI. There are 14 residues in the CDR3. The CDR3 sequence is CASRHRGGINIQYF. CDR3 sequence (DNA): TGTGCCAGCAGGCACAGGGGCGGAATAAACATTCAGTACTTC.

This clone has more than one count but fewer than ten. The J gene is TRBJ1-1, the V gene TRBV20-1, with D possibly TRBD1 on 6 matching bases. Germline V gene sequence: CDR1 DFQATT, CDR2 SNEGSKA (reference sequence). This CDR3 spans 11 amino acids. Deletions cut 1 base from V and 8 bases from J, with 8 bases between. The CDR3 DNA is TGCAGTGCTAGAGGGCAGGGGGAAGCTTTCTTT. Protein sequence: CSARGQGEAFF.

The V and J genes are TRBV6-6 and TRBJ2-3; the D is unclear. CDR1 and CDR2 (germline): MNHNY, SVGAGI (reference sequence). Trimming left V 3 bases short and J 2 bases short, with 6 bases between. The CDR3 covers 13 residues. CDR3 sequence: CASSYQSTDTQYF. DNA of the CDR3: TGTGCCAGCAGTTATCAATCCACAGATACGCAGTATTTT.